The present T cell receptor (beta chain) was sequenced within a study of T cells in Graves' hyperthyroidism and ophthalmopathy. Newly diagnosed patients aged 18 to 65 had hyperthyroidism of under 2 months' duration. Blood sampling occurred at first hyperthyroidism diagnosis, ahead of any ophthalmopathy symptoms. It was 8 to 10 ml of fresh peripheral blood that supplied the PBMCs. Amplified TCR beta CDR3 regions came from RNA transcripts. When the TCR CDR3 underwent first-round RT-PCR, the HTBI primer set was used. One entry per CDR3 protein results from TCRdb running MiXCR on the multiplex PCR reads. The table includes nearly 600,000 distinct CDR3 sequences, approximately 15% detected once. The sample was blood. This clonotype originated in a woman in her thirties with Graves' hyperthyroidism that later progressed to Graves' ophthalmopathy.

The CDR3 protein is CASSLASGGPDEQYF. The CDR3 DNA is TGCGCCAGCAGCTTGGCCAGCGGGGGCCCCGACGAGCAGTACTTC. The V and J genes are TRBV5-1 and TRBJ2-7; 8 bases align to TRBD2. The CDR3 length is 15 residues. Trimming removed 0 bases from V and 5 bases from J; junction bases left unmatched: 7. The germline V gene has CDR1 SGHRS and CDR2 YFSETQ. The whole variable domain, filled in from reference TRBV5-1 and TRBJ2-7, reads KAGVTQTPRYLIKTRGQQVTLSCSPISGHRSVSWYQQTPGQGLQFLFEYFSETQRNKGNFPGRFSGRQFSNSRSEMNVSTLELGDSALYLCASSLASGGPDEQYFGPGTRLTVT.